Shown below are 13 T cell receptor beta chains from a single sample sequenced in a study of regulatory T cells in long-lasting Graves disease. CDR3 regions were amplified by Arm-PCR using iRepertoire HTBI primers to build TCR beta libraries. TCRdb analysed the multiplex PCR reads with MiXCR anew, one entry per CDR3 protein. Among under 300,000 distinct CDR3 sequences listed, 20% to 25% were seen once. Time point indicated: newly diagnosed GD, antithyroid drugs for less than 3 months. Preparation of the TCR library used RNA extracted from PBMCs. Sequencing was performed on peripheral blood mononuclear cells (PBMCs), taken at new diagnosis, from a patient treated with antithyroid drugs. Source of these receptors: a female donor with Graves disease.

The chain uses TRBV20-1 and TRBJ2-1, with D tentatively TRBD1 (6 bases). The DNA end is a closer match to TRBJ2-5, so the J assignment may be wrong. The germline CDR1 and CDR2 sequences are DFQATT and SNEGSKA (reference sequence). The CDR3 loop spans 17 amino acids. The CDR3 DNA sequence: TGCAGTGCCACCCCCCGGGCGCTCTTAGAGGGGGTAGTGGGCCAGTACTTC. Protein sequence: CSATPRALLEGVVGQYF.

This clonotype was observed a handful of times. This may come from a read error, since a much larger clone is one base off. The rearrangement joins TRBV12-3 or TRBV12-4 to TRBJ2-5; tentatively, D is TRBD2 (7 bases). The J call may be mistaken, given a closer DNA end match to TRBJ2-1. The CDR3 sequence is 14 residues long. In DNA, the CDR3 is TGTGCCAGCAGGGTCGGCGGGGGCCGTAATGAGCAGTTCTTC. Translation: CASRVGGGRNEQFF.

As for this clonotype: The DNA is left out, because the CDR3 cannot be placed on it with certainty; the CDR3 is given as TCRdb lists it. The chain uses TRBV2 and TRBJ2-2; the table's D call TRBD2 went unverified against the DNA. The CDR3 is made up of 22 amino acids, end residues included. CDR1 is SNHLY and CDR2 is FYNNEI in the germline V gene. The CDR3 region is CASSEEGWYEQYFGPGTGELFF.

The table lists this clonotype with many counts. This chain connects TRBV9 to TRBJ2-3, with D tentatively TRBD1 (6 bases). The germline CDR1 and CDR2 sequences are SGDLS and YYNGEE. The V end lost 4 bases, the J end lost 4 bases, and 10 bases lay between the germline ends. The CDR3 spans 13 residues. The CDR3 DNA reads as TGTGCCAGCAGCACCCGGACAGCAGATACGCAGTATTTT. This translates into CASSTRTADTQYF.

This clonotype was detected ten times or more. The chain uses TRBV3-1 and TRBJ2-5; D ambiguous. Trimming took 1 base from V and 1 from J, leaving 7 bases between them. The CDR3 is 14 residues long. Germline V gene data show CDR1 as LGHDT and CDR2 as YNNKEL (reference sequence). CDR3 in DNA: TGTGCCAGCAGCCAAGTGTACCTCCAAGAGACCCAGTACTTC. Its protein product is CASSQVYLQETQYF.

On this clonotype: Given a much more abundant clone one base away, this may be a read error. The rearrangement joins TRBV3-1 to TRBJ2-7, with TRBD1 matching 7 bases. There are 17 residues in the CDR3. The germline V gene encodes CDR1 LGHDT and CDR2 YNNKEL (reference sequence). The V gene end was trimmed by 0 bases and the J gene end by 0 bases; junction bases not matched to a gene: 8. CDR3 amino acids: CASSQDAGTDDSYEQYF. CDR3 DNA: TGTGCCAGCAGCCAAGATGCTGGGACAGACGACTCCTACGAGCAGTACTTC.

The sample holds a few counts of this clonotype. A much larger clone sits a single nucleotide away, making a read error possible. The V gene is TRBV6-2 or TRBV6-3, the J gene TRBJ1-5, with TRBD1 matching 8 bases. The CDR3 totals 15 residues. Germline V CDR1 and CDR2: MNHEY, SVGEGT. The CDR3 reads CASSSGGAGNQPRHF. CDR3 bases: TGTGCCAGCAGCTCAGGGGGCGCGGGCAATCAGCCCCGGCATTTT.

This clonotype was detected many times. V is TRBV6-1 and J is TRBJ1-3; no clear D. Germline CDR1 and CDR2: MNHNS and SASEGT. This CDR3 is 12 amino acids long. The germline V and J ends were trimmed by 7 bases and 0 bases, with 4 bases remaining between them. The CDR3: CASTSSGNTIYF. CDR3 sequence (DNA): TGTGCCAGCACAAGCTCTGGAAACACCATATATTTT.

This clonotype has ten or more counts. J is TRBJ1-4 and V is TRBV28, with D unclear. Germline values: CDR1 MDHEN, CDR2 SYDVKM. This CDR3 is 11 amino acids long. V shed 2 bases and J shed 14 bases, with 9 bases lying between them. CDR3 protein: CASSLGSSLFF. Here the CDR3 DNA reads TGTGCCAGCAGTTTAGGGTCCAGCCTGTTTTTT.

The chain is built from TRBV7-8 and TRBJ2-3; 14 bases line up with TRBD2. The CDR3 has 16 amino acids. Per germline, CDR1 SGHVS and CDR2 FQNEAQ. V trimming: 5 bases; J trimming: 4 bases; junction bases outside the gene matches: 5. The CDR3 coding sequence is TGTGCCAGCAGCCACCTGACTAGCGGGGGGGCAGATACGCAGTATTTT. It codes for CASSHLTSGGADTQYF.

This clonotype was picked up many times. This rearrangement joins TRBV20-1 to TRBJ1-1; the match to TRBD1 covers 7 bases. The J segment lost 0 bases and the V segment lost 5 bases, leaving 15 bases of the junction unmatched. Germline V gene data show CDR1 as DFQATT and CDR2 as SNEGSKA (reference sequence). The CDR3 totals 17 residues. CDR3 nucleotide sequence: TGCAGTGCTCCGGACCCCCGACAGGGCGTAATGAACACTGAAGCTTTCTTT. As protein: CSAPDPRQGVMNTEAFF.

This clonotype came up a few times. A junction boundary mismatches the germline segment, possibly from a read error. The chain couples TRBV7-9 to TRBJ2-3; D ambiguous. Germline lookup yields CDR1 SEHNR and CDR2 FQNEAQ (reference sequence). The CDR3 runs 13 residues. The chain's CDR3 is CAGSLSRTDTQYF. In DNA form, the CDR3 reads TGTGCCGGCAGCTTAAGCCGCACAGATACGCAGTATTTT.

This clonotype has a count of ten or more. CDR3 sequence (DNA): TGTGCCAGCAGCCACCCCTCGGGTACAGATACGCAGTATTTT. This translates into CASSHPSGTDTQYF. The gene calls are TRBV3-1 and TRBJ2-3; D is ambiguous. Germline V CDR1 and CDR2: LGHDT, YNNKEL (reference sequence). The CDR3 has 14 residues. Trimming removed 3 bases at V and 3 bases at J, with 10 bases between.